The 20 T cell receptor beta chains below were found in one sample sequenced in a study of PD-L1 blockade in urothelial cancer. Time point reported: pretreatment peripheral blood. The protocol was immunoSEQ multiplex PCR, while the TCRdb copy is restricted to in-frame clones and leaves out a portion. The sample lists about 130,000 clones, approximately 84% occurring once. This material consisted of PBMCs, taken around atezolizumab (anti-PD-L1) treatment. These TCRs come from a man aged 50 or older with urothelial cancer.

CDR3 nucleotide sequence: TGTGCCAGCTCAGCCGACAGAGTATATGGCTACACCTTC. Residues: CASSADRVYGYTF. The J gene is TRBJ1-2, the V gene TRBV18; the D gene is possibly TRBD1 (5 bases). V lost 5 bases to trimming and J lost 5 bases, with 12 bases between them. The CDR3 length is 13 residues. Germline CDR1 and CDR2: KGHSH and LQKENI.

A few counts support this clone. V is TRBV5-4 and J is TRBJ2-7; possible D gene TRBD2, 5 bases. CDR3 length equals 14 residues. With 2 bases removed from V and 2 bases from J, the gap between germline ends came to 11 bases. Germline V gene lookup returns CDR1 SGHNT and CDR2 YYREEE (reference sequence). The CDR3 reads CASSFTTRAYEQYF. For the CDR3, the DNA is TGTGCCAGCAGCTTCACAACGAGGGCCTACGAGCAGTACTTC. The full variable domain, with the rest looked up from reference TRBV5-4 and TRBJ2-7, is ETGVTQSPTHLIKTRGQQVTLRCSSQSGHNTVSWYQQALGQGPQFIFQYYREEENGRGNFPPRFSGLQFPNYSSELNVNALELDDSALYLCASSFTTRAYEQYFGPGTRLTVT.

The chain employs TRBV10-3 and TRBJ2-1, with 8 bases that match TRBD2. Trimming removed 3 bases from V and 9 bases from J; junction bases left unmatched: 4. This CDR3 spans 13 amino acids. Per germline, CDR1 ENHRY and CDR2 SYGVKD. The CDR3 here is CAISDLGGGEQFF. CDR3 bases: TGTGCCATCAGTGACCTCGGGGGGGGTGAGCAGTTCTTC.

This chain connects TRBV7-8 to TRBJ1-5; 8 bases map to TRBD1. The V segment lost 5 bases and the J segment 5 bases; nucleotides outside the gene matches: 11. The CDR3 is 16 amino acids. The germline gives CDR1 SGHVS, CDR2 FQNEAQ. The CDR3 protein is CASSRTGQGLYQPQHF. CDR3 nucleotides: TGTGCCAGCAGCCGGACCGGACAGGGCTTGTATCAGCCCCAGCATTTT.

V gene TRBV21-1 combines with J gene TRBJ2-1; no DNA check was done on the table's D call, TRBD1. TRBV21-1 is a pseudogene segment. This CDR3 is built from 14 residues. CDR3 loop: CASSPGQGRNEQFF. CDR3 bases: TGTGCCAGCTCGCCGGGACAGGGGCGCAATGAGCAGTTCTTC.

The V and J genes are TRBV2 and TRBJ2-3; 13 nucleotides align to TRBD2. Germline CDR1 and CDR2: SNHLY and FYNNEI. This CDR3 has 16 residues. Trimming took 6 bases from V and 1 from J; bases not matched to a gene: 4. The CDR3 DNA is TGTGCCAGCAGGGAACTAGCGGGAGGGGGCACAGATACGCAGTATTTT. It codes for CASRELAGGGTDTQYF. The full variable domain, its missing parts supplied by reference TRBV2 and TRBJ2-3, is EPEVTQTPSHQVTQMGQEVILRCVPISNHLYFYWYRQILGQKVEFLVSFYNNEISEKSEIFDDQFSVERPDGSNFTLKIRSTKLEDSAMYFCASRELAGGGTDTQYFGPGTRLTVL.

This chain uses TRBV25-1 with TRBJ2-5; 14 positions match TRBD2. Trimming removed 4 bases from V and 5 bases from J; junction bases left unmatched: 6. Germline V gene sequence: CDR1 MGHDK, CDR2 SYGVNS. The CDR3 covers 16 residues. In nucleotides, the CDR3 is TGTGCCAGCAGTGGGGGACTAGCGGGAGTGGGGGAGACCCAGTACTTC. This sequence encodes CASSGGLAGVGETQYF.

This clone was counted a few times. The chain couples TRBV7-9 to TRBJ1-1, with D possibly TRBD1 on 5 matching bases. Germline CDR1 reads SEHNR; CDR2 reads FQNEAQ (reference sequence). Trimming took 5 bases from V and 8 from J, leaving 15 bases between them. The CDR3 consists of 13 residues. CDR3 loop: CASSLLGRVEAFF. CDR3 coding DNA: TGTGCCAGCAGCCTCCTGGGCAGGGTCGAAGCTTTCTTT.

The V and J genes are TRBV5-5 and TRBJ2-6; D might be TRBD1 (5 bases). There are 15 residues in the CDR3. The V end lost 4 bases, the J end lost 0 bases, and 8 bases lay between the germline ends. Germline V gene lookup returns CDR1 SGHKS and CDR2 YYEKEE (reference sequence). CDR3 in amino acids: CASSPGHSGANVLTF. CDR3 sequence (DNA): TGTGCCAGCAGCCCCGGACACTCTGGGGCCAACGTCCTGACTTTC. The variable domain in full, with the rest retrieved from reference TRBV5-5 and TRBJ2-6, is DAGVTQSPTHLIKTRGQQVTLRCSPISGHKSVSWYQQVLGQGPQFIFQYYEKEERGRGNFPDRFSARQFPNYSSELNVNALLLGDSALYLCASSPGHSGANVLTFGAGSRLTVL.

This clone was seen once. The chain carries TRBV4-1 and TRBJ2-7; 9 bases agree with TRBD2. Looked up from germline, CDR1 is MGHRA and CDR2 is YSYEKL. V was pared by 4 bases and J by 4 bases, with 8 bases of the junction left unmatched. This CDR3 comprises 15 residues. The chain's CDR3 is CASSLGAGGTYEQYF. The CDR3 bases are TGCGCCAGCAGCCTTGGAGCGGGAGGTACATACGAGCAGTACTTC.

J is TRBJ2-2 and V is TRBV10-3; TRBD1 matches 12 bases. Germline CDR1 and CDR2: ENHRY and SYGVKD. Trimming at V came to 6 bases and at J to 2 bases, leaving 10 bases not matched to a gene. CDR3 length: 18 residues. The CDR3 reads CAIRGTGGARGNTGELFF. In nucleotides, the CDR3 is TGTGCCATCAGGGGGACAGGGGGCGCGAGGGGCAACACCGGGGAGCTGTTTTTT.

The chain carries TRBV9 and TRBJ2-1, with 7 nucleotides matching TRBD2. The CDR3 length is 15 residues. With V trimmed by 0 bases and J by 6 bases, 6 bases remained unmatched. Germline V gives CDR1 SGDLS, CDR2 YYNGEE. The CDR3: CASSVDGGSVNEQFF. The CDR3 DNA reads as TGTGCCAGCAGCGTAGATGGCGGGAGCGTCAATGAGCAGTTCTTC.

V is TRBV19 and J is TRBJ1-2; a possible D gene is TRBD1 (6 bases). Germline CDR1 and CDR2: LNHDA and SQIVND (reference sequence). Trimming shortened V by 7 bases and J by 8 bases, and 20 bases separated the two germline ends. CDR3 length equals 14 residues. CDR3 nucleotide sequence: TGTGCCAGTATGGGGGCCGGAGGTCCTAGGGGCTACACCTTC. It codes for CASMGAGGPRGYTF.

The chain recombines TRBV28 with TRBJ2-6; 9 bases agree with TRBD1. Losses at the gene ends were 4 bases for V and 0 bases for J; bases not matched to a gene: 4. Germline values: CDR1 MDHEN, CDR2 SYDVKM. The CDR3 loop spans 17 amino acids. The CDR3 DNA follows: TGTGCCAGCAGTTACGCGACAGGGGGCTCTGGGGCCAACGTCCTGACTTTC. Residues: CASSYATGGSGANVLTF.

This chain joins TRBV27 and TRBJ1-4; 9 nucleotides line up with TRBD1. Germline loops: CDR1 MNHEY, CDR2 SMNVEV (reference sequence). The V segment lost 8 bases and the J segment 6 bases; nucleotides outside the gene matches: 10. The CDR3 totals 15 residues. CDR3 sequence: CASPGVRDRDEKLFF. CDR3 nucleotides: TGTGCCAGCCCCGGGGTCCGGGACAGGGATGAAAAACTGTTTTTT.

This clone was seen once. This sequence joins TRBV18 and TRBJ1-2, with 8 nucleotides matching TRBD1. Trimming cost V 0 bases and J 3 bases; bases outside gene matches: 12. This CDR3 comprises 18 residues. Germline values: CDR1 KGHSH, CDR2 LQKENI. The CDR3 DNA is TGTGCCAGCTCACCACCGAACCGCCGGGACAGGAAGCACTATGGCTACACCTTC. Its protein is CASSPPNRRDRKHYGYTF.

This clone was recorded a few times. The chain links TRBV4-1 to TRBJ1-6, with TRBD1 matching over 7 bases. Germline CDR1 reads MGHRA; CDR2 reads YSYEKL. V trimming: 0 bases; J trimming: 9 bases; junction bases outside the gene matches: 5. This CDR3 is built from 15 residues. CDR3 sequence reads: CASSQDTGVSSPLHF. As DNA, the CDR3 is TGCGCCAGCAGCCAAGACACAGGGGTCTCTTCACCCCTCCACTTT.

The chain is built from TRBV5-1 and TRBJ2-5, with 8 bases identical to TRBD1. Trimming cost V 5 bases and J 4 bases; bases outside gene matches: 10. This CDR3 is 15 amino acids long. Germline loops: CDR1 SGHRS, CDR2 YFSETQ. CDR3 nucleotides: TGCGCCAGCAGGGAATGGACAGGGATAACAGAGACCCAGTACTTC. Its translation is CASREWTGITETQYF.

The J gene is TRBJ2-1, the V gene TRBV7-6; D is perhaps TRBD2 (5 bases). The CDR3 is made up of 14 amino acids. Germline V gene data show CDR1 as SGHVS and CDR2 as FNYEAQ. V was trimmed by 5 bases and J by 4 bases, leaving 12 bases between them. The CDR3 is CASSPLAQYNEQFF. The CDR3 DNA reads TGTGCCAGCAGCCCCCTAGCCCAATACAATGAGCAGTTCTTC.

The rearrangement uses TRBV6-1 and TRBJ2-1; TRBD1 matches at 9 bases. Germline CDR1 and CDR2: MNHNS and SASEGT. The junction had 7 bases not matched to a gene; V was cut back by 4 bases and J by 6 bases. The CDR3 runs 15 residues. This CDR3 reads CASSGRDRVLNEQFF. The CDR3 DNA sequence: TGTGCCAGCAGTGGACGGGACAGGGTACTCAATGAGCAGTTCTTC.